A selection of T cell receptor beta chains follows, all from one sample in a study of T-cell reconstitution after alpha-beta-depleted transplantation in children. TCRdb reprocessed the PCR reads with MiXCR, giving one entry per CDR3 protein. The table records about 170,000 distinct CDR3 sequences, 11% of them present only once. The sequenced sample was PBMCs, obtained before TCRalphabeta/CD19-depleted stem cell transplant. The receptor set was obtained from a boy aged 2 to 10 with acute myeloid leukemia, due to receive a stem cell transplant. Both conserved end residues are trimmed from each CDR3.

>TRBV11-2|13
ASSLDPGQGSAAF
>TRBV3-1|13
ASSQGLASNNEQF
>TRBV11-1|12
ASSFPGVAREQY
>TRBV5-6|13
ASSLGQGGRLGYT
>TRBV7-2|15
ASSLGGKGGRPYEQY
>TRBV27|13
ASSLFSSGANVLT
>TRBV20-1|14
SARGRREKHFYGYT
>TRBV12-3/TRBV12-4|12
ASSSGIVRPIQY
>TRBV20-1|12
SATPKLGTDTQY
>TRBV7-9|13
ASSLSSGSHNEQF
>TRBV6-1|10
ASSDSVSPLH
>TRBV20-1|15
SARGFILGELYNEQF
>TRBV7-2|14
ASSLGPGTGNTEAF
>TRBV20-1|13
SARAKIAVQNIQY
>TRBV19|12
ASSSGPGNYGYT
>TRBV5-1|13
ASSAGTGGGYEQY
>TRBV4-1|12
ASSQGTADQPQH
>TRBV7-6|14
ASSSGTSSSYNEQF
>TRBV28|10
ASSGQPETQY
>TRBV6-5|13
ASSSRPVNTGELF
>TRBV20-1|13
SARGGGSNTGELF
>TRBV5-1|10
ASSLSENIQY
>TRBV28|13
ASGTLGGIGDTQY
>TRBV7-3|12
ASSAGGQKETQY
>TRBV5-1|15
ASSPHPAGSGANVLT
>TRBV3-1|13
ASSQSTGTTYEQY
>TRBV6-4|11
ASSPGPGETQY
>TRBV3-1|11
ASSRPFTDTQY
>TRBV11-2|14
ASSPPGRANTGELF
>TRBV7-2|11
ASSLDNTYGYT
>TRBV5-1|14
ASSLAGTASSYEQY
>TRBV24-1|11
ATRSRGSTEAF
>TRBV7-9|9
ASLSRGEQF
>TRBV13|11
ASSFIWPDTQY
>TRBV27|16
ASSFGSYSGAHTDTQY
>TRBV7-3|13
ASSSDVGDGNEQF
>TRBV3-1|15
ASSQDRNRASMVGYT
>TRBV7-2|15
ASSLSGMTGGRKKLF
>TRBV7-9|8
ASSLETQY
>TRBV5-5|12
ASSLTGTGQPQH
>TRBV7-2|11
ASSLNRGGIQY
>TRBV28|14
ASSRKAWGQSYEQY
>TRBV20-1|12
SARALQSSDEQF
>TRBV6-1|13
ASSDILGQGNEQF
>TRBV6-5|12
ASSMDRVNQPQH